This T cell receptor beta chain was sequenced for a study of blood T cell repertoires in COVID-19. Libraries were prepared by immunoSEQ multiplex PCR; TCRdb keeps only in-frame clonotypes and omits some of them. The table shows 200,000 to 250,000 clones, with roughly four fifths occurring only once. This clone was seen only a few times. V lost 5 bases to trimming and J lost 0 bases, with 10 bases between them. Germline V gene data show CDR1 as SGHTA and CDR2 as FQGNSA. CDR3 length: 14 residues. The source material was peripheral blood. The origin of this receptor is a woman in her sixties or seventies with acute or convalescent COVID-19. The chain couples TRBV7-2 to TRBJ1-1; D unclear. DNA for the CDR3: TGTGCCAGCAGCCCCGCGAGGATGAACACTGAAGCTTTCTTT. Translated: CASSPARMNTEAFF. Complete variable domain (other parts from reference TRBV7-2 and TRBJ1-1): GAGVSQSPSNKVTEKGKDVELRCDPISGHTALYWYRQSLGQGLEFLIYFQGNSAPDKSGLPSDRFSAERTGGSVSTLTIQRTQQEDSAVYLCASSPARMNTEAFFGQGTRLTVV.